This T cell receptor beta chain was captured in a study of cytomegalovirus exposure and HLA in healthy donors. Overall study results and limits: Some TCR beta chains (about 180 of them) were listed as cytomegalovirus-associated. By HLA locus, TCR association rates varied in a later analysis, with DRB1 showing the most and HLA-C the fewest. Earlier analysis found most TCR beta V segments productive about 87% or about 30% of the time.

60 Vbeta and 13 Jbeta primers were used in PCR. Clones were sequenced by immunoSEQ multiplex PCR, and TCRdb holds only the in-frame ones, with some missing. This sample yields around 250,000 clones, of which roughly four fifths are seen a single time; around 8% belongs to the top ten. Remarks on this clone: Its antigen is not identified.

CDR1 is SGHTA and CDR2 is FQGNSA in the germline V gene. The ends were cut back, 1 base at V and 2 bases at J, with 6 bases in the middle. The CDR3 runs to 13 residues. This receptor was identified in a woman in her fifties or sixties in good health and CMV-seropositive. Sequenced input: PBMCs. The V gene is TRBV7-2, the J gene TRBJ2-7; D is uncertain. CDR3 nucleotide sequence: TGTGCCAGCAGCTTAGGAGTCGCCTACGAGCAGTACTTC. It yields the protein CASSLGVAYEQYF.